What follows are 17 T cell receptor beta chains derived from one specimen sequenced in a study of blood T cell repertoires in COVID-19. Profiled with immunoSEQ multiplex PCR; TCRdb holds only in-frame clones, not every one. The sample holds 200,000 to 300,000 clones, roughly nine tenths seen once. Sequencing was done on a sample of peripheral blood. The receptors derive from a man aged 60 to 75 with acute or convalescent COVID-19.

The V and J genes are TRBV29-1 and TRBJ1-2; D remains unclear. The CDR3 is made up of 11 amino acids. The V gene's germline CDR1 is SQVTM and CDR2 ANQGSEA. The V end lost 1 base, the J end lost 7 bases, and 7 bases lay between the germline ends. Here the CDR3 DNA reads TGCAGCGTTGAAGTCCGCGCTGGCTACACCTTC. Protein product: CSVEVRAGYTF.

The rearrangement joins TRBV6-5 to TRBJ2-2, with TRBD1 matching over 8 bases. This CDR3 has 15 residues. Per the germline V gene, CDR1 is MNHEY and CDR2 is SVGAGI. V was clipped by 10 bases and J by 0 bases; unmatched bases: 7. Here the CDR3 reads CATRRQGTNTGELFF. The CDR3 DNA is TGTGCCACCAGGAGACAGGGGACGAACACCGGGGAGCTGTTTTTT.

V is TRBV25-1 and J is TRBJ2-7, with a weak D call TRBD1 (5 bases). The CDR3 runs to 16 residues. V was trimmed by 4 bases and J by 4 bases, leaving 20 bases between them. Germline V gene lookup returns CDR1 MGHDK and CDR2 SYGVNS. This CDR3 is CASSGSSGKFGYEQYF. CDR3 coding DNA: TGTGCCAGCAGTGGTTCCTCAGGGAAGTTCGGATACGAGCAGTACTTC.

The genes are TRBV6-1 and TRBJ2-7, with 10 bases identical to TRBD2. Unmatched junction bases numbered 6, after V lost 1 base and J lost 6 bases. The germline CDR1 and CDR2 sequences are MNHNS and SASEGT. The CDR3 totals 15 residues. The CDR3 here is CASSEDLAGVGEQYF. CDR3 coding DNA: TGTGCCAGCAGTGAAGATCTAGCGGGAGTCGGCGAGCAGTACTTC.

The J gene is TRBJ2-5, the V gene TRBV5-6, with D tentatively TRBD1 (6 bases). Trimming shortened V by 4 bases and J by 1 base, and 11 bases separated the two germline ends. The germline V gene encodes CDR1 SGHDT and CDR2 YYEEEE. The CDR3 has 14 amino acids. Here the CDR3 DNA reads TGTGCCAGCAGCCCGAGGACAGTCCAAGAGACCCAGTACTTC. This translates into CASSPRTVQETQYF.

The V call is TRBV15, the J call TRBJ1-3; 7 positions agree with TRBD1. V lost 3 bases to trimming and J lost 8 bases; unmatched junction nucleotides: 19. This CDR3 spans 18 amino acids. Per germline, CDR1 LNHNV and CDR2 YYDKDF (reference sequence). The DNA of the CDR3 is TGTGCCACCAGCAGTACAGCCCCGGGGACAGTAAACCGGGACACCATATATTTT. It encodes CATSSTAPGTVNRDTIYF. The whole variable domain, remainder taken from reference TRBV15 and TRBJ1-3, is DAMVIQNPRYQVTQFGKPVTLSCSQTLNHNVMYWYQQKSSQAPKLLFHYYDKDFNNEADTPDNFQSRRPNTSFCFLDIRSPGLGDTAMYLCATSSTAPGTVNRDTIYFGEGSWLTVV.

The V and J genes are TRBV19 and TRBJ1-1; D perhaps matches TRBD1 (5 bases). Germline loops: CDR1 LNHDA, CDR2 SQIVND (reference sequence). V was pared by 6 bases and J by 4 bases, with 12 bases between. This CDR3 comprises 13 residues. The chain's CDR3 is CASSQGLGTEAFF. CDR3 DNA: TGTGCCAGTAGCCAGGGTCTCGGCACTGAAGCTTTCTTT.

J is TRBJ1-2 and V is TRBV12-5; D uncertain. The CDR3 loop spans 16 amino acids. V lost 2 bases and J lost 0, with 13 bases in between. Per the germline V gene, CDR1 is LGHNT and CDR2 is FRNRAP. In DNA form, the CDR3 reads TGTGCTAGTGGTTTGCGCCTGCCAGGCACTAACTATGGCTACACCTTC. It yields the protein CASGLRLPGTNYGYTF. Drawing the rest from reference TRBV12-5 and TRBJ1-2, the complete variable domain is DARVTQTPRHKVTEMGQEVTMRCQPILGHNTVFWYRQTMMQGLELLAYFRNRAPLDDSGMPKDRFSAEMPDATLATLKIQPSEPRDSAVYFCASGLRLPGTNYGYTFGSGTRLTVV.

The chain links TRBV6-5 to TRBJ2-7; a possible D gene is TRBD2 (6 bases). The CDR3 is 15 residues long. Trimming removed 8 bases at V and 1 base at J, with 18 bases between. The germline V gene encodes CDR1 MNHEY and CDR2 SVGAGI. The CDR3 nucleotides are TGTGCCAGCGGGTCTTTGGGACTGAGTTCCTACGAGCAGTACTTC. Its translation: CASGSLGLSSYEQYF.

J is TRBJ1-3 and V is TRBV6-5, with 9 bases that match TRBD1. The junction had 7 bases not matched to a gene; V was cut back by 8 bases and J by 5 bases. Per the germline V gene, CDR1 is MNHEY and CDR2 is SVGAGI. The CDR3 totals 14 residues. The CDR3 protein is CASGEDRGRNTIYF. As DNA, the CDR3 is TGTGCCAGCGGAGAGGACAGGGGCCGAAACACCATATATTTT.

The chain combines TRBV5-1 with TRBJ2-7, with 9 bases aligning to TRBD1. The CDR3 consists of 15 residues. Germline-derived CDR1 and CDR2 are SGHRS and YFSETQ. V lost 0 bases and J lost 6; bases outside the gene matches: 7. The CDR3 sequence is CASSLARTGAGEQYF. As DNA, the CDR3 is TGCGCCAGCAGCTTGGCCCGGACAGGGGCGGGCGAGCAGTACTTC.

This chain uses TRBV5-1 with TRBJ1-1; possibly TRBD1 for D (5 bases). V was trimmed by 4 bases and J by 0 bases, leaving 13 bases between them. Germline lookup yields CDR1 SGHRS and CDR2 YFSETQ. This CDR3 has 15 residues. Here the CDR3 DNA reads TGCGCCAGCAGCCGGGGGGACGGGGTGAACACTGAAGCTTTCTTT. Protein: CASSRGDGVNTEAFF.

This clone was seen once. The chain carries TRBV7-8 and TRBJ2-1; 10 bases match TRBD1. Germline CDR1 SGHVS, CDR2 FQNEAQ. The CDR3 is made up of 15 amino acids. V gave up 1 base and J gave up 8 bases; unmatched junction bases: 5. In DNA form, the CDR3 reads TGTGCCAGCAGCTTAGGAGACAGGGGGCTTTATGAGCAGTTCTTC. Translating it yields CASSLGDRGLYEQFF.

V usage is TRBV19 and J usage is TRBJ1-5; D unclear. CDR3 length: 14 amino acids. The germline gives CDR1 LNHDA, CDR2 SQIVND (reference sequence). V lost 7 bases and J lost 5, with 15 bases in between. CDR3 DNA: TGTGCCAGTACTCTCGGGAGGCAGGATCAGCCCCAGCATTTT. It specifies CASTLGRQDQPQHF. The whole variable domain, filled in from reference TRBV19 and TRBJ1-5, reads DGGITQSPKYLFRKEGQNVTLSCEQNLNHDAMYWYRQDPGQGLRLIYYSQIVNDFQKGDIAEGYSVSREKKESFPLTVTSAQKNPTAFYLCASTLGRQDQPQHFGDGTRLSIL.

This chain connects TRBV7-3 to TRBJ2-1, with 7 bases aligning to TRBD2. The germline V gene has CDR1 SGHTA and CDR2 FQGTGA. Losses at the gene ends were 6 bases for V and 2 bases for J; bases not matched to a gene: 7. The CDR3 sequence is 15 residues long. CDR3 in amino acids: CASRYTSETYNEQFF. The CDR3 region has the DNA TGTGCCAGCAGGTATACTAGCGAAACCTACAATGAGCAGTTCTTC.

Worth noting for this clone: Germline and junction disagree at one end, which may indicate a read error. The CDR3: CASGFSGAYEQYF. Written as DNA, the CDR3 is TGTGCCAGCGGTTTTAGCGGAGCCTACGAGCAGTACTTC. This chain connects TRBV27 to TRBJ2-7; D is perhaps TRBD2 (6 bases). CDR3 length: 13 amino acids. Germline V gene lookup returns CDR1 MNHEY and CDR2 SMNVEV (reference sequence).

This chain uses TRBV28 with TRBJ2-1, with 11 bases aligning to TRBD2. Germline V gene data show CDR1 as MDHEN and CDR2 as SYDVKM. Unmatched junction bases numbered 22, after V lost 1 base and J lost 2 bases. The CDR3 has 23 residues. The CDR3 loop reads CASSLSPNIPTSGIHLPYNEQFF. In nucleotides, the CDR3 is TGTGCCAGCAGTTTATCCCCGAATATCCCGACTAGCGGGATACATCTGCCCTACAATGAGCAGTTCTTC.